One sample yielded the 22 T cell receptor beta chains listed below, sequenced in a study of radiation and T cells in renal cell carcinoma. Using immunoSEQ multiplex PCR, the repertoire was profiled, and TCRdb retains in-frame clones only, with some absent. The table lists 100,000 to 150,000 clones, roughly 80% of them singletons, with less than 3.5% in the top ten. The time point denotes: baseline pretreatment blood. Treatment noted: 15 Gy SBRT to primary tumor, nephrectomy 4 weeks later. Sequenced material: blood, taken from a patient whose treatment included radiotherapy and nephrectomy. The receptors stem from an older woman with renal cell carcinoma.

Here the CDR3 DNA reads TGTGCCACCAGCAGGCAGGCAGCGGGAGGCGGGGAGACCCAGTACTTC. Encoded protein: CATSRQAAGGGETQYF. This chain uses TRBV15 with TRBJ2-5; 9 nucleotides match TRBD2. J was trimmed by 5 bases and V by 3 bases; bases with no gene match: 10. CDR1 and CDR2 from the germline V gene are LNHNV and YYDKDF (reference sequence). The CDR3 spans 16 residues.

The rearrangement joins TRBV21-1 to TRBJ2-4; the D call of TRBD2 is as the table states it, not checked on the DNA. TRBV21-1 counts as a pseudogene. The CDR3 covers 12 residues. CDR3 region: CATLGDRDIQYF. The CDR3 region has the DNA TGTGCCACCCTGGGAGATCGAGACATTCAGTACTTC.

The J gene is TRBJ2-7, the V gene TRBV15; D might be TRBD1 (5 bases). The length of the CDR3 is 15 residues. Looked up from germline, CDR1 is LNHNV and CDR2 is YYDKDF (reference sequence). V lost 0 bases to trimming and J lost 5 bases, with 14 bases between them. The CDR3 loop reads CATSRDFVTVDEQYF. CDR3 nucleotides: TGTGCCACCAGCAGAGATTTCGTGACAGTTGACGAGCAGTACTTC.

CDR3 DNA sequence: TGTGCCAGCAGCCCAAACAGGGGCACCTCTGGGGCCAACGTCCTGACTTTC. It specifies CASSPNRGTSGANVLTF. The chain employs TRBV5-4 and TRBJ2-6, with TRBD1 identical over 7 bases. Losses at the gene ends were 4 bases for V and 0 bases for J; bases not matched to a gene: 7. Germline CDR1 is SGHNT and CDR2 is YYREEE (reference sequence). The CDR3 sequence is 17 residues long.

This clone was observed a single time. CDR3 DNA: TGTGCCAGCAGCGAAGCGGGGGGGCGTGGGACGCAGTATTTT. This sequence encodes CASSEAGGRGTQYF. The chain has TRBV11-2 and TRBJ2-3; 10 bases fit TRBD2. From germline, CDR1 is SGHAT and CDR2 FQNNGV. J gave up 9 bases and V 5 bases, and 8 bases lay outside the gene matches. This CDR3 is 14 amino acids long.

This chain links TRBV9 with TRBJ1-1; maybe TRBD1 (5 bases). Germline CDR1 is SGDLS and CDR2 is YYNGEE. There are 16 residues in the CDR3. V lost 0 bases to trimming and J lost 4 bases, with 16 bases between them. CDR3 nucleotides: TGTGCCAGCAGCGTAGTGGGGCAGGAACACTTCACTGAAGCTTTCTTT. Its protein is CASSVVGQEHFTEAFF.

V gene TRBV28 combines with J gene TRBJ1-5; D ambiguous. V was clipped by 3 bases and J by 3 bases, with 12 bases between them. The length of the CDR3 is 15 residues. The germline V gene has CDR1 MDHEN and CDR2 SYDVKM. The CDR3: CASSFPSGLNQPQHF. The CDR3 nucleotides are TGTGCCAGCAGTTTCCCCTCCGGGCTCAATCAGCCCCAGCATTTT.

The chain uses TRBV2 and TRBJ1-2, with 8 bases matching TRBD1. Germline CDR1 and CDR2: SNHLY and FYNNEI. The CDR3 is made up of 14 amino acids. The V gene end was trimmed by 0 bases and the J gene end by 4 bases; junction bases not matched to a gene: 1. CDR3 DNA: TGTGCCAGCAGTGAAGCTGGACAGGGCTATGGCTACACCTTC. This translates into CASSEAGQGYGYTF. Drawing the rest from reference TRBV2 and TRBJ1-2, the complete variable domain is EPEVTQTPSHQVTQMGQEVILRCVPISNHLYFYWYRQILGQKVEFLVSFYNNEISEKSEIFDDQFSVERPDGSNFTLKIRSTKLEDSAMYFCASSEAGQGYGYTFGSGTRLTVV.

The rearrangement links TRBV27 to TRBJ2-5; D perhaps matches TRBD1 (6 bases). V lost 8 bases, J lost 5 bases, and 15 bases lay in between. CDR3 size: 13 residues. Germline lookup yields CDR1 MNHEY and CDR2 SMNVEV (reference sequence). CDR3 DNA: TGTGCCAGCCGCCGGCAGGGGCGGGAGACCCAGTACTTC. Translation: CASRRQGRETQYF.

The J gene is TRBJ2-3, the V gene TRBV10-3; the match to TRBD1 covers 10 bases. V was pared by 9 bases and J by 3 bases, with 3 bases of the junction left unmatched. The CDR3 runs to 13 residues. Germline values: CDR1 ENHRY, CDR2 SYGVKD. The CDR3 DNA sequence: TGTGCCATTCGACAGGGGGCTACAGATACGCAGTATTTT. It encodes CAIRQGATDTQYF.

V gene TRBV20-1 combines with J gene TRBJ2-2; possibly TRBD2 for D (6 bases). V was shortened by 7 bases and J by 5 bases, with 8 bases between the two germline ends. The length of the CDR3 is 11 residues. Germline-derived CDR1 and CDR2 are DFQATT and SNEGSKA (reference sequence). The CDR3 here is CSGRGTGELFF. The CDR3 DNA reads TGCAGTGGGAGGGGTACCGGGGAGCTGTTTTTT.

This clone has a handful of counts. The J gene is TRBJ2-3, the V gene TRBV14; D is unresolved. CDR1 SGHDN and CDR2 FVKESK come from the germline V gene. CDR3 size: 15 residues. With 2 bases removed from V and 2 bases from J, the gap between germline ends came to 11 bases. The DNA of the CDR3 is TGTGCCAGCAGCCAATTCGGGCGGAACACAGATACGCAGTATTTT. Protein product: CASSQFGRNTDTQYF.

The chain links TRBV6-4 to TRBJ2-3; 12 bases fit TRBD2. J lost 1 base, V lost 4 bases, and 6 bases had no gene match. This CDR3 is 17 amino acids long. The germline gives CDR1 MRHNA, CDR2 SNTAGT. Here the CDR3 DNA reads TGTGCCAGCAGTGCGCTAGCGGGGGGGCCTGGCACAGATACGCAGTATTTT. Translating it yields CASSALAGGPGTDTQYF.

The chain carries TRBV18 and TRBJ1-1, with 7 positions matching TRBD1. The germline V gene encodes CDR1 KGHSH and CDR2 LQKENI. The CDR3 contains 16 residues. V was clipped by 3 bases and J by 8 bases; unmatched bases: 15. CDR3 protein: CASSPDIPGQRGEAFF. The CDR3 region has the DNA TGTGCCAGCTCACCCGATATTCCGGGACAGCGCGGGGAAGCTTTCTTT.

The genes are TRBV11-2 and TRBJ2-1; 11 nucleotides align to TRBD2. V lost 6 bases, J lost 9 bases, and 10 bases stayed unmatched. The length of the CDR3 is 15 residues. Germline V gene data show CDR1 as SGHAT and CDR2 as FQNNGV. The CDR3 region is CASRPNSGRVAEQFF. The CDR3 DNA follows: TGTGCCAGCAGACCAAATAGCGGGAGGGTTGCTGAGCAGTTCTTC.

This clone was counted only a few times. This chain joins TRBV4-2 and TRBJ2-5, with 9 bases lining up with TRBD2. The junction had 17 bases not matched to a gene; V was cut back by 9 bases and J by 3 bases. Germline V gene sequence: CDR1 LGHNA, CDR2 YNFKEQ. The CDR3 runs to 17 residues. CDR3 DNA: TGTGCCAGTGCACAGATCGGGGGCGGGAGGGAGGAAGAGACCCAGTACTTC. The encoded protein is CASAQIGGGREEETQYF.

The chain carries TRBV5-1 and TRBJ2-2; 15 nucleotides match TRBD2. Germline V CDR1 and CDR2: SGHRS, YFSETQ. Trimming at V came to 1 base and at J to 5 bases, leaving 3 bases not matched to a gene. CDR3 length: 17 residues. CDR3 sequence (DNA): TGCGCCAGCAGCTTGTTGGGACTAGCGGGAGGTACCGGGGAGCTGTTTTTT. Translated: CASSLLGLAGGTGELFF.

The sample holds one count of this clone. The chain links TRBV6-1 to TRBJ2-1; a weak D match, TRBD2 (5 bases). In germline, CDR1 is MNHNS, CDR2 SASEGT. CDR3 length: 12 amino acids. Trimming removed 5 bases from V and 7 bases from J, with 9 bases in between. This CDR3 is CASSHSGNEQFF. The CDR3 region has the DNA TGTGCCAGCAGTCATTCGGGGAATGAGCAGTTCTTC.

The CDR3 protein is CSVWGTTNTEAFF. CDR3 in DNA: TGCAGCGTCTGGGGGACAACGAACACTGAAGCTTTCTTT. The chain is built from TRBV29-1 and TRBJ1-1; the D gene is possibly TRBD1 (6 bases). The V gene lost 6 bases and the J gene lost 1 base, with 12 bases spanning the gap. This CDR3 spans 13 amino acids. The germline gives CDR1 SQVTM, CDR2 ANQGSEA.

This clone was detected a few times. The chain is built from TRBV7-2 and TRBJ1-5; D gene uncertain. The length of the CDR3 is 15 residues. Trimming pared 0 bases from V and 3 bases from J, leaving 9 bases between. Germline lookup yields CDR1 SGHTA and CDR2 FQGNSA. The CDR3 DNA reads as TGTGCCAGCAGCTTAGCAAGTCAGAACAATCAGCCCCAGCATTTT. It yields the protein CASSLASQNNQPQHF.

The CDR3 DNA follows: TGTGCCAGCAGCGTAGAAGGTGGGCTGGGCTACACCTTC. Translation gives CASSVEGGLGYTF. The chain couples TRBV9 to TRBJ1-2; no clear D gene. V was clipped by 0 bases and J by 8 bases, with 11 bases between them. CDR1 and CDR2 from the germline V gene are SGDLS and YYNGEE. There are 13 residues in the CDR3.

The chain couples TRBV7-9 to TRBJ1-2, with D possibly TRBD1 on 5 matching bases. Between the trimmed V and J ends, which lost 5 bases and 2 bases, there was a span of 15 bases. The CDR3 sequence is 15 residues long. Germline V gene sequence: CDR1 SEHNR, CDR2 FQNEAQ (reference sequence). This CDR3 is CASSPEGTGNYGYTF. CDR3 coding DNA: TGTGCCAGCAGCCCGGAAGGGACCGGGAACTATGGCTACACCTTC.